The 21 T cell receptor beta chains presented below share a single source sample, sequenced in a study of technical replicates of blood from four donors. Method: immunoSEQ multiplex PCR; TCRdb's copy keeps in-frame clones and lacks some. Here the sample spans 90,000 to 100,000 clones, approximately 94% being singletons. Sequenced sample: T cells isolated from PBMCs. The receptors originated from a human donor in good health.

V gene TRBV27 combines with J gene TRBJ1-3; maybe TRBD1 (5 bases). Trimming cost V 3 bases and J 2 bases, with 8 bases left between them. Germline V CDR1 and CDR2: MNHEY, SMNVEV (reference sequence). The CDR3 length is 14 residues. The CDR3 nucleotides are TGTGCCAGCAGTTTCGGGACTCCTGGAAACACCATATATTTT. The encoded protein is CASSFGTPGNTIYF.

The CDR3 DNA reads as TGTGCCAGTAGTATCCGGCAGGGAGGCGAGCAGTACTTC. The encoded protein is CASSIRQGGEQYF. This chain links TRBV19 with TRBJ2-7, with a weak D call TRBD2 (6 bases). CDR3 length: 13 residues. CDR1 and CDR2 (germline): LNHDA, SQIVND (reference sequence). V lost 3 bases and J 6 bases, leaving 12 bases between the germline ends.

This sequence joins TRBV27 and TRBJ1-1; D may be TRBD1 (5 bases). Trimming stripped 0 bases from V and 6 bases from J, with 14 bases between. Per the germline V gene, CDR1 is MNHEY and CDR2 is SMNVEV (reference sequence). There are 15 residues in the CDR3. DNA for the CDR3: TGTGCCAGCAGTTTATCGGGGCCCGTAAGGCCTGAAGCTTTCTTT. It yields the protein CASSLSGPVRPEAFF.

The V and J genes are TRBV2 and TRBJ2-7; tentatively, D is TRBD1 (6 bases). Trimming removed 3 bases at V and 0 bases at J, with 9 bases between. CDR3 length: 14 residues. Germline CDR1 reads SNHLY; CDR2 reads FYNNEI. CDR3 nucleotides: TGTGCCAGCAGTGACAGGGGACCCTCCTACGAGCAGTACTTC. Amino acid sequence: CASSDRGPSYEQYF.

The chain recombines TRBV29-1 with TRBJ1-3; D is possibly TRBD1 (6 bases). V dropped 4 bases and J dropped 1 base, with 11 bases sitting between them. This CDR3 is built from 14 residues. Per germline, CDR1 SQVTM and CDR2 ANQGSEA. For the CDR3, the DNA is TGCAGCGTTGGGGAACAGGGATCTGGAAACACCATATATTTT. This encodes CSVGEQGSGNTIYF.

The rearrangement joins TRBV10-3 to TRBJ2-3, with 11 nucleotides matching TRBD2. Per germline, CDR1 ENHRY and CDR2 SYGVKD. CDR3 size: 18 residues. The ends lost 3 bases at V and 1 base at J; junction bases unmatched: 9. The DNA for the CDR3 is TGTGCCATCAGTGACTTTCGCCTGACTAGCGGGGGCACAGATACGCAGTATTTT. It specifies CAISDFRLTSGGTDTQYF.

This chain uses TRBV14 with TRBJ2-1; a possible D gene is TRBD2 (6 bases). Trimming left V 5 bases short and J 0 bases short, with 14 bases between. From germline, CDR1 is SGHDN and CDR2 FVKESK. The CDR3 extends over 16 amino acids. The CDR3 protein is CASSYGTPSSYNEQFF. DNA of the CDR3: TGTGCCAGCAGCTACGGGACTCCTAGCTCCTACAATGAGCAGTTCTTC.

The gene calls are TRBV25-1 and TRBJ1-1; no clear D gene. Trimming removed 3 bases at V and 4 bases at J, with 12 bases between. CDR1 MGHDK and CDR2 SYGVNS come from the germline V gene. The CDR3 is 14 residues long. CDR3 loop: CASSDHKEGTEAFF. The CDR3 nucleotides are TGTGCCAGCAGTGACCATAAGGAGGGCACTGAAGCTTTCTTT.

As regards this clone: Other DNA sequences from this sample encode an identical CDR3 as well. The rearrangement joins TRBV5-1 to TRBJ2-1, with no clear D. This CDR3 comprises 13 residues. CDR1 SGHRS and CDR2 YFSETQ come from the germline V gene. The V gene lost 0 bases and the J gene lost 4 bases, with 5 bases spanning the gap. In DNA, the CDR3 is TGCGCCAGCAGCTTGGACGGTTACAATGAGCAGTTCTTC. As protein: CASSLDGYNEQFF.

V usage is TRBV27 and J usage is TRBJ1-5, with 7 bases lining up with TRBD1. V lost 6 bases and J lost 3; bases outside the gene matches: 5. Germline loops: CDR1 MNHEY, CDR2 SMNVEV (reference sequence). The CDR3 contains 14 residues. The CDR3 region is CASSRGQHNQPQHF. The CDR3 bases are TGTGCCAGCAGCCGGGGACAGCACAATCAGCCCCAGCATTTT.

The V and J genes are TRBV7-2 and TRBJ1-5; unclear D gene. Per germline, CDR1 SGHTA and CDR2 FQGNSA. The CDR3 has 17 residues. V lost 1 base and J 4 bases, leaving 17 bases between the germline ends. DNA for the CDR3: TGTGCCAGCAGCTTAGGTCTCAGTAGCGCAGATAATCAGCCCCAGCATTTT. Its translation: CASSLGLSSADNQPQHF.

The rearrangement links TRBV6-1 to TRBJ1-5; perhaps TRBD1 as D (6 bases). CDR3 length: 15 residues. The V gene's germline CDR1 is MNHNS and CDR2 SASEGT. V lost 4 bases to trimming and J lost 0 bases, with 10 bases between them. CDR3 sequence: CASSGTVYSNQPQHF. CDR3 DNA sequence: TGTGCCAGCAGTGGGACAGTTTATAGCAATCAGCCCCAGCATTTT.

This chain connects TRBV14 to TRBJ2-4; D uncertain. This CDR3 contains 11 residues. Deletions cut 8 bases from V and 7 bases from J, with 9 bases between. The germline V gene has CDR1 SGHDN and CDR2 FVKESK. Here the CDR3 DNA reads TGTGCCAGCTCGGTGAAGAACATTCAGTACTTC. Residues: CASSVKNIQYF. The whole variable domain, filled in from reference TRBV14 and TRBJ2-4, reads EAGVTQFPSHSVIEKGQTVTLRCDPISGHDNLYWYRRVMGKEIKFLLHFVKESKQDESGMPNNRFLAERTGGTYSTLKVQPAELEDSGVYFCASSVKNIQYFGAGTRLSVL.

The V and J genes are TRBV30 and TRBJ2-2, with 7 bases identical to TRBD1. Per germline, CDR1 GTSNPN and CDR2 SVGIG (reference sequence). The CDR3 consists of 15 residues. V was pared by 0 bases and J by 0 bases, with 1 base of the junction left unmatched. The CDR3: CAWSVGTANTGELFF. DNA for the CDR3: TGTGCCTGGAGTGTGGGGACAGCGAACACCGGGGAGCTGTTTTTT.

The V call is TRBV5-7, the J call TRBJ2-2, with a possible D match to TRBD2 (5 bases). TRBV5-7 is flagged as an ORF with uncertain function. There are 14 residues in the CDR3. V lost 0 bases to trimming and J lost 4 bases, with 7 bases between them. CDR3 region: CASSLGLITGELFF. CDR3 coding DNA: TGTGCCAGCAGCTTGGGACTAATCACCGGGGAGCTGTTTTTT.

This chain uses TRBV6-5 with TRBJ1-3; D gene uncertain. Trimming removed 8 bases at V and 1 base at J, with 6 bases between. Germline values: CDR1 MNHEY, CDR2 SVGAGI. There are 12 residues in the CDR3. The CDR3 DNA reads as TGTGCCAGCTCCCCGTCTGGAAACACCATATATTTT. Its translation is CASSPSGNTIYF.

The chain recombines TRBV4-1 with TRBJ1-2, with no clear D. The CDR3 spans 17 residues. Trimming removed 0 bases from V and 6 bases from J, with 20 bases in between. Germline V gene lookup returns CDR1 MGHRA and CDR2 YSYEKL. The CDR3 reads CASSQEGLQPLPNGYTF. CDR3 DNA: TGCGCCAGCAGCCAAGAGGGCCTCCAACCTCTGCCCAATGGCTACACCTTC.

The chain combines TRBV30 with TRBJ2-7; D gene unclear. Germline V gene data show CDR1 as GTSNPN and CDR2 as SVGIG (reference sequence). V shed 3 bases and J shed 3 bases, with 6 bases lying between them. The CDR3 extends over 11 amino acids. CDR3 nucleotides: TGTGCCTGGAGCCAGGACTACGAGCAGTACTTC. Its translation is CAWSQDYEQYF.

J is TRBJ2-1 and V is TRBV15; D perhaps matches TRBD1 (6 bases). The CDR3 loop spans 16 amino acids. The V end was cut by 0 bases, the J end by 8 bases, with 17 bases between. Per germline, CDR1 LNHNV and CDR2 YYDKDF (reference sequence). CDR3 sequence: CATSRDLRDRSDEQFF. CDR3 coding DNA: TGTGCCACCAGCAGAGATCTCCGTGACAGGTCCGATGAGCAGTTCTTC.

The chain is built from TRBV5-1 and TRBJ1-1, with TRBD1 identical over 8 bases. The CDR3 totals 13 residues. Germline-derived CDR1 and CDR2 are SGHRS and YFSETQ. J was trimmed by 4 bases and V by 2 bases; bases with no gene match: 1. The CDR3: CASSLDRGTEAFF. The CDR3 DNA sequence: TGCGCCAGCAGCTTAGACAGGGGCACTGAAGCTTTCTTT.

This rearrangement joins TRBV14 to TRBJ2-7, with TRBD2 identical over 8 bases. Losses at the gene ends were 2 bases for V and 4 bases for J; bases not matched to a gene: 7. Per the germline V gene, CDR1 is SGHDN and CDR2 is FVKESK. CDR3 size: 15 residues. The CDR3 here is CASSQTGTRAYEQYF. The CDR3 DNA is TGTGCCAGCAGCCAAACCGGGACTAGAGCTTACGAGCAGTACTTC.